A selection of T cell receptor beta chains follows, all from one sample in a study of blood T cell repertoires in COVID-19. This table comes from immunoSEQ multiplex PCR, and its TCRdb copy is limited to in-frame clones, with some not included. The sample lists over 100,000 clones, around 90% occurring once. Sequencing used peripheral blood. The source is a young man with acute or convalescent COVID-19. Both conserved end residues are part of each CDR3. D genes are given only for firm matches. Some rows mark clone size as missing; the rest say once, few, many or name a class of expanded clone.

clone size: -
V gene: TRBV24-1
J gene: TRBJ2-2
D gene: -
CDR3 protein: CATSDVSGVRWDTGELFF
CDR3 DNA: TGTGCCACCAGTGATGTTTCGGGAGTACGGTGGGACACCGGGGAGCTGTTTTTT

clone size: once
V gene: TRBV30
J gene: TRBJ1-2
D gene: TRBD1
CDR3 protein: CAWSHGTGYGYTF
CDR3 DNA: TGTGCCTGGAGCCACGGGACAGGATATGGCTACACCTTC

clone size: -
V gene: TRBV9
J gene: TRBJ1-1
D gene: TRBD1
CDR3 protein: CASSVGGDRANTEAFF
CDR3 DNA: TGTGCCAGCAGCGTAGGTGGGGACAGGGCGAACACTGAAGCTTTCTTT

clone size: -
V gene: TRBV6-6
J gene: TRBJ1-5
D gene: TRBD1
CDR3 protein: CASIGDRVSNQPQHF
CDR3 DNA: TGTGCCAGCATCGGCGACAGGGTCAGCAATCAGCCCCAGCATTTT

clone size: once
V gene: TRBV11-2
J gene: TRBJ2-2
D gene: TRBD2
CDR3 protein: CASPSGNTGELFF
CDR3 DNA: TGTGCCAGCCCTAGCGGGAACACCGGGGAGCTGTTTTTT

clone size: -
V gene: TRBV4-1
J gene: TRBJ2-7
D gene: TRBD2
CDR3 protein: CASSQTAGGTYEQYF
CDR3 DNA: TGCGCCAGCAGCCAAACAGCGGGGGGTACCTACGAGCAGTACTTC

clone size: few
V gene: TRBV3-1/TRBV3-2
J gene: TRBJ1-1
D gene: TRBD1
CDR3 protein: CASSHGQGYTEAFF
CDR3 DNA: TGTGCCAGCAGCCATGGACAGGGATACACTGAAGCTTTCTTT

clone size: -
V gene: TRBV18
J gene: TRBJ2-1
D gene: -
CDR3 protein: CASSPRTNEQFF
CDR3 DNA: TGTGCCAGCTCACCACGGACTAATGAGCAGTTCTTC

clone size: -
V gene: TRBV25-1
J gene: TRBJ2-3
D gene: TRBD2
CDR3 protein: CASSVGGTDTQYF
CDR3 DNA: TGTGCCAGCAGTGTGGGGGGGACAGATACGCAGTATTTT

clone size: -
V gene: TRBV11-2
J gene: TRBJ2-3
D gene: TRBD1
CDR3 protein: CASSPGQAGTDTQYF
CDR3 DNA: TGTGCCAGCAGCCCCGGACAGGCGGGCACAGATACGCAGTATTTT

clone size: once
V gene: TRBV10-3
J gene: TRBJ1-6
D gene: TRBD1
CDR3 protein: CAISESTAGTANSPLHF
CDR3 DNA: TGTGCCATCAGTGAGTCGACGGCCGGGACAGCTAATTCACCCCTCCACTTT

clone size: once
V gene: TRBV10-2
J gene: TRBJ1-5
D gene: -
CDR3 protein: CASSSGWRDSNQPQHF
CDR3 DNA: TGCGCCAGCAGCTCAGGGTGGAGGGATAGCAATCAGCCCCAGCATTTT

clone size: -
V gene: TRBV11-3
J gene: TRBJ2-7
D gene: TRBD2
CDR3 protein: CASSLFLAGIDEQYF
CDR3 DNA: TGTGCCAGCAGCTTATTCTTAGCGGGAATCGACGAGCAGTACTTC

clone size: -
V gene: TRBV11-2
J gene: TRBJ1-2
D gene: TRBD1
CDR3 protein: CASSLGVSGQGDYGYTF
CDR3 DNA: TGTGCCAGCAGCTTAGGCGTTTCGGGACAGGGTGACTATGGCTACACCTTC

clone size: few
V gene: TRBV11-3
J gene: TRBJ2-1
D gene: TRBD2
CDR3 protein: CASSLGAGLAWDEQFF
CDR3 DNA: TGTGCCAGCAGCTTAGGGGCCGGACTAGCGTGGGATGAGCAGTTCTTC

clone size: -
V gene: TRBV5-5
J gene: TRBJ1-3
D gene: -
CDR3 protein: CASSLQSGNTIYF
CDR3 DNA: TGTGCCAGCAGCTTACAGAGTGGAAACACCATATATTTT

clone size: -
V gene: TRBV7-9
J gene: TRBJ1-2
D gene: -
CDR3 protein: CASSSRQTDYGYTF
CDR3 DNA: TGTGCCAGCAGCTCTAGACAGACTGACTATGGCTACACCTTC

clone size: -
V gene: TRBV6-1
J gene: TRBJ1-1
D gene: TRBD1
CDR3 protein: CASSERQGMNTEAFF
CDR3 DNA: TGTGCCAGCAGTGAAAGACAGGGGATGAACACTGAAGCTTTCTTT

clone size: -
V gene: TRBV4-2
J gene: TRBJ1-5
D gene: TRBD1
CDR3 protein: CASSQASTGSQPQHF
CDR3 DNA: TGTGCCAGCAGCCAAGCTTCGACAGGGTCCCAGCCCCAGCATTTT

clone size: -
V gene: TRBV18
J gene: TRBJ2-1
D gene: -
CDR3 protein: CASSPPSVEQFF
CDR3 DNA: TGTGCCAGCTCACCACCTAGCGTCGAGCAGTTCTTC

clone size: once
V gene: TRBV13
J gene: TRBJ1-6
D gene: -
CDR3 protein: CASSQRDWGSPLHF
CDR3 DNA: TGTGCCAGCAGCCAGCGGGATTGGGGTTCACCCCTCCACTTT

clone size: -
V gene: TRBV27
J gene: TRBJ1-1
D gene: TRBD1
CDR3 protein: CASSRLGTGSDTEAFF
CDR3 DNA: TGTGCCAGCAGCCGACTGGGGACAGGGAGTGACACTGAAGCTTTCTTT

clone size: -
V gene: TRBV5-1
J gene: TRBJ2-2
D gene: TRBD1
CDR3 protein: CASSLPRTGNTGELFF
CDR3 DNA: TGCGCCAGCAGCCTCCCCAGGACAGGGAACACCGGGGAGCTGTTTTTT

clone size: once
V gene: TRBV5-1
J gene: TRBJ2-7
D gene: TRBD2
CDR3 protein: CASSLDASGRAWSYEQYF
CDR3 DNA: TGCGCCAGCAGCTTGGACGCTAGCGGGAGGGCCTGGTCCTACGAGCAGTACTTC

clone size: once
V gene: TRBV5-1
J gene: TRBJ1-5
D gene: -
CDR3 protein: CASSLGHGNQPQHF
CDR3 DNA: TGCGCCAGCAGCTTAGGACATGGCAATCAGCCCCAGCATTTT

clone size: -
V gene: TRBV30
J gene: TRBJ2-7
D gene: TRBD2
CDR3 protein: CAWRDGGGSYEQYF
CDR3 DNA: TGTGCCTGGAGAGACGGCGGGGGCTCCTACGAGCAGTACTTC

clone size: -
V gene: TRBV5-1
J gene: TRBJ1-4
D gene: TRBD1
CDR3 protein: CASSLAGQAYNEKLFF
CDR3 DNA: TGCGCCAGCAGCTTGGCGGGACAGGCGTATAATGAAAAACTGTTTTTT

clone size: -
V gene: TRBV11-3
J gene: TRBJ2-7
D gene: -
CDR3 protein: CASSLVGGYEQYF
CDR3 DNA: TGTGCCAGCAGCTTAGTCGGGGGCTACGAGCAGTACTTC

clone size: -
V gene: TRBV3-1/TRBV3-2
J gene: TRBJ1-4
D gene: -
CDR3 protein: CASRPSATGRGEKLFF
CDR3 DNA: TGTGCCAGCAGACCTTCGGCCACAGGGCGCGGGGAAAAACTGTTTTTT

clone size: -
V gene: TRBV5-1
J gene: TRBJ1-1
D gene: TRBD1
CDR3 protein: CASSLATGQGNTEAFF
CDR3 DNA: TGCGCCAGCAGCTTGGCTACTGGACAGGGTAACACTGAAGCTTTCTTT

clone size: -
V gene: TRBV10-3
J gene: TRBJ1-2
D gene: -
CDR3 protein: CAIGAQGDHGYTF
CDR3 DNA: TGTGCCATCGGGGCACAGGGTGACCATGGCTACACCTTC

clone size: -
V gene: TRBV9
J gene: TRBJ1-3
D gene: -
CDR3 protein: CASRGSSGNTIYF
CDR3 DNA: TGTGCCAGCCGTGGTAGTTCTGGAAACACCATATATTTT

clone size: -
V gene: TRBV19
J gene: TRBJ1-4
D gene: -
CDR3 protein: CASAEGRNSEKLFF
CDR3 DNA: TGTGCCAGTGCCGAGGGGAGGAATAGTGAAAAACTGTTTTTT

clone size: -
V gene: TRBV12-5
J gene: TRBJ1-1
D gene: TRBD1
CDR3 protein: CASATGGDRLNTEAFF
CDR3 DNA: TGTGCTAGTGCTACGGGAGGGGACAGACTAAACACTGAAGCTTTCTTT

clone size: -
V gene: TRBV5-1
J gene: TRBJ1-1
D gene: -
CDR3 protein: CASSLNPGNTEAFF
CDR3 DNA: TGCGCCAGCAGCTTAAATCCGGGAAACACTGAAGCTTTCTTT

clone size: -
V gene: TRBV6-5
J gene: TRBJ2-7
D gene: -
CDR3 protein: CASSYDRKASEQYF
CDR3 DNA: TGTGCCAGCAGTTACGACAGGAAAGCTAGCGAGCAGTACTTC

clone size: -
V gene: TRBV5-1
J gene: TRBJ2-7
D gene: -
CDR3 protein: CASSPGGEPPYEQYF
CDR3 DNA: TGCGCCAGCAGCCCAGGCGGGGAACCACCCTACGAGCAGTACTTC

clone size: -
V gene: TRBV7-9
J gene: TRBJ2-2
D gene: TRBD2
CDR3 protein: CASTPRLAGILGDGELFF
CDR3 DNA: TGTGCCAGCACACCCAGGCTAGCGGGCATATTGGGCGACGGGGAGCTGTTTTTT

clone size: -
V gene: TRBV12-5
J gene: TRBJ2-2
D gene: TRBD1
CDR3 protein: CASGPPGQVIPGVTGELFF
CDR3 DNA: TGTGCTAGTGGTCCGCCGGGACAGGTTATCCCAGGGGTCACCGGGGAGCTGTTTTTT

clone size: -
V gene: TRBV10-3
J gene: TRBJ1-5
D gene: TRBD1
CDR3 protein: CAISERQGAISQPQHF
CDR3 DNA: TGTGCCATCAGTGAGAGACAGGGGGCGATTAGTCAGCCCCAGCATTTT

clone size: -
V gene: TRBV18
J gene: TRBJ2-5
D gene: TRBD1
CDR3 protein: CASSPIRLQGEETQYF
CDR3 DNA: TGTGCCAGCTCACCAATTCGTCTCCAGGGGGAAGAGACCCAGTACTTC

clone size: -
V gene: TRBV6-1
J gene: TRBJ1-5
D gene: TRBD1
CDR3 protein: CASSGNRGEGNQPQHF
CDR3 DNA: TGTGCCAGCAGTGGGAACAGGGGTGAGGGCAATCAGCCCCAGCATTTT

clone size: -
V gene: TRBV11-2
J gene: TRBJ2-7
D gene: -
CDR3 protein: CASSPTGVTSYEQYF
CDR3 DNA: TGTGCCAGCAGCCCGACGGGGGTGACCTCCTACGAGCAGTACTTC

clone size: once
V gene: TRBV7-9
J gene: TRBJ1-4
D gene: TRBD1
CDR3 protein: CASRRRGDRGGNEKLFF
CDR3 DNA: TGTGCCAGCAGGCGAAGAGGGGACAGGGGAGGTAATGAAAAACTGTTTTTT

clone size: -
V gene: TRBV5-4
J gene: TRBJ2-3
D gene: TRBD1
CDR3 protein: CASSLDPGPGQSTDTQYF
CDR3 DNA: TGTGCCAGCAGCTTGGACCCTGGACCGGGACAGAGCACAGATACGCAGTATTTT

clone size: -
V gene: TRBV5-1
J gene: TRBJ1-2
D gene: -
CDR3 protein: CASSLVGRIAGETENGYTF
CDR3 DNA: TGCGCCAGCAGCTTGGTGGGTCGAATCGCAGGGGAAACCGAGAATGGCTACACCTTC

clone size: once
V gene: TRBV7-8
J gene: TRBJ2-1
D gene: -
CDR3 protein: CASSLIPGTYNEQFF
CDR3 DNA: TGTGCCAGCAGCTTAATTCCGGGGACCTACAATGAGCAGTTCTTC

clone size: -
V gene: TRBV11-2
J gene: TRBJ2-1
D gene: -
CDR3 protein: CASSQLAYNEQFF
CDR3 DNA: TGTGCCAGCAGTCAACTAGCTTACAATGAGCAGTTCTTC

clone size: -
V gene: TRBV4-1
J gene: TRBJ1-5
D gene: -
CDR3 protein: CASSPRAGSNQPQHF
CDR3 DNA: TGCGCCAGCAGCCCCAGGGCAGGGAGCAATCAGCCCCAGCATTTT

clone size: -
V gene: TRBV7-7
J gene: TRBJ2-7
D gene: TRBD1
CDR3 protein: CASSMDRGHEQYF
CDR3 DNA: TGTGCCAGCAGCATGGACAGGGGCCACGAGCAGTACTTC

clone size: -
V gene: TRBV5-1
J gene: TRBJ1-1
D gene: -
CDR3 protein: CASSFNEGGRAEAFF
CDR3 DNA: TGCGCCAGCAGCTTCAACGAGGGAGGTCGCGCTGAAGCTTTCTTT

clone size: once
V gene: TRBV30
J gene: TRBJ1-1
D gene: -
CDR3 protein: CAFKNTEAFF
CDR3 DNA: TGTGCCTTTAAGAACACTGAAGCTTTCTTT

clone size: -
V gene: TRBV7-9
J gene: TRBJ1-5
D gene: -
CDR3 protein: CASSLDGGLAPQHF
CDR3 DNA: TGTGCCAGCAGCTTAGATGGCGGTCTGGCGCCCCAGCATTTT

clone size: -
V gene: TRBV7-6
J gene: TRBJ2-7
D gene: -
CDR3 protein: CASSPLEGYEQYF
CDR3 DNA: TGTGCCAGCAGCCCCCTCGAGGGCTACGAGCAGTACTTC

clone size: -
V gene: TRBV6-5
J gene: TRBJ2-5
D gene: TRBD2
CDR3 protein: CASSPGGGFIETQYF
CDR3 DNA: TGTGCCAGCAGTCCGGGCGGGGGGTTTATAGAGACCCAGTACTTC

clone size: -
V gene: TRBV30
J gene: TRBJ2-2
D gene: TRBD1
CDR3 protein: CAAQRRDRVRNGELFF
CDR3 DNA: TGTGCCGCTCAACGCCGGGACAGGGTTCGTAACGGGGAGCTGTTTTTT

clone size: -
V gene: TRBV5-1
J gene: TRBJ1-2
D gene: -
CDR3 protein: CASSLGSSPPYGYTF
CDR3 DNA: TGCGCCAGCAGCTTGGGCAGTTCTCCCCCTTATGGCTACACCTTC

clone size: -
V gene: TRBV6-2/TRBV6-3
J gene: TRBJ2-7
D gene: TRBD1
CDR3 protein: CASSSPGTGVYEQYF
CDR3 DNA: TGTGCCAGCAGTTCTCCCGGGACAGGGGTCTACGAGCAGTACTTC

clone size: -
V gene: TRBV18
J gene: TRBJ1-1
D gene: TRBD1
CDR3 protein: CASSHSDRPAEAFF
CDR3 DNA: TGTGCCAGCTCACACTCGGACAGGCCCGCTGAAGCTTTCTTT